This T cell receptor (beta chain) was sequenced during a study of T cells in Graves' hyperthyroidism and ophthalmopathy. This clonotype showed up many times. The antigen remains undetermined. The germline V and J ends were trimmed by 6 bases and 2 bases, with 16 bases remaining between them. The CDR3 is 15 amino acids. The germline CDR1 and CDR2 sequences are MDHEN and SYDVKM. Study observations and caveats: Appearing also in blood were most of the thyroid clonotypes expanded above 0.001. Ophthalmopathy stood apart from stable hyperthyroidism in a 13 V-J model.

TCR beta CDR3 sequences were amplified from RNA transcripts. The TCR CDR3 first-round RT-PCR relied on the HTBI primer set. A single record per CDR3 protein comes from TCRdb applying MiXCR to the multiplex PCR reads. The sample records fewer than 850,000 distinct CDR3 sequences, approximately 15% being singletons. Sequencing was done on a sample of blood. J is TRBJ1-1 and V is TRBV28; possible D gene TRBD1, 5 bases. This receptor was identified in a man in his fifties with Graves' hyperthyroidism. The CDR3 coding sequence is TGTGCCAGCAGCCCTATGACAGTAACTAACACTGAAGCTTTCTTT. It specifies CASSPMTVTNTEAFF.